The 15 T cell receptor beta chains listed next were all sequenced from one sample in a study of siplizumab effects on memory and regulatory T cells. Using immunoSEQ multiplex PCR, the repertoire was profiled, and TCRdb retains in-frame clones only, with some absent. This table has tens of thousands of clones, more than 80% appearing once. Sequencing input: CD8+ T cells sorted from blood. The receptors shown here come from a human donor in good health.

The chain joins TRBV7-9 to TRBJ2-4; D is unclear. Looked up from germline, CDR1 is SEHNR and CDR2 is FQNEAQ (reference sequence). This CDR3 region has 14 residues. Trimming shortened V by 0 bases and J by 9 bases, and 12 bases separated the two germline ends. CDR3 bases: TGTGCCAGCAGCTTAGCGTTGGGATTTGCCATTCAGTACTTC. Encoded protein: CASSLALGFAIQYF.

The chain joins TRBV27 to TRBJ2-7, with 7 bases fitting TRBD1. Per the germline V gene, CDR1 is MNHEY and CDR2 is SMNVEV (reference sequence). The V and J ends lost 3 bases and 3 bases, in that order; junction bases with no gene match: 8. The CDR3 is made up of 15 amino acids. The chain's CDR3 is CASSLSVGGGYEQYF. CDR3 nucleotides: TGTGCCAGCAGTTTGTCTGTAGGGGGCGGCTACGAGCAGTACTTC.

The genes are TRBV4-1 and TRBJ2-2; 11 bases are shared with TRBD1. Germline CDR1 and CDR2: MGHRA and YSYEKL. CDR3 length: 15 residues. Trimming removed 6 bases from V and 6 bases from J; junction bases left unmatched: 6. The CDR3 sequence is CASSTGTGGPGELFF. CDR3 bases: TGCGCCAGCAGTACCGGGACAGGGGGACCCGGGGAGCTGTTTTTT.

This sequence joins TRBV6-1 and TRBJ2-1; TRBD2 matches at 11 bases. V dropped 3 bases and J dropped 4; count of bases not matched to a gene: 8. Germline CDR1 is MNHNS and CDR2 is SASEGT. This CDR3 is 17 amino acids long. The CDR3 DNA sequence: TGTGCCAGCAGTGATACTAGGACTAGCGGGCCTTACAATGAGCAGTTCTTC. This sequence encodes CASSDTRTSGPYNEQFF.

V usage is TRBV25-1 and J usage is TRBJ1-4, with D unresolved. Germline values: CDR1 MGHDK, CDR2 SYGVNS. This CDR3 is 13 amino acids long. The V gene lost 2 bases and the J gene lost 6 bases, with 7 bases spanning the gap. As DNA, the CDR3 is TGTGCCAGCAGTGAAGTAAGCGATGAAAAACTGTTTTTT. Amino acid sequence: CASSEVSDEKLFF.

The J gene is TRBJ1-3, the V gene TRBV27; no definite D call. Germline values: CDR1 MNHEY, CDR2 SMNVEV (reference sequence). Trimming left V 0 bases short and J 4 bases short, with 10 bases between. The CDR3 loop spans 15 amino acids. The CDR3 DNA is TGTGCCAGCAGTTTATCGCCAGAAGGGGGAAACACCATATATTTT. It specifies CASSLSPEGGNTIYF.

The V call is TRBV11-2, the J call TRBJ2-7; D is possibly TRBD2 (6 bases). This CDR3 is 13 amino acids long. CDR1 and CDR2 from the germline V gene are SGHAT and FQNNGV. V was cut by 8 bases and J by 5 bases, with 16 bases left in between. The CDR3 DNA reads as TGTGCCAGCGTTCTTGGGGGGTTCGACGAGCAGTACTTC. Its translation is CASVLGGFDEQYF.

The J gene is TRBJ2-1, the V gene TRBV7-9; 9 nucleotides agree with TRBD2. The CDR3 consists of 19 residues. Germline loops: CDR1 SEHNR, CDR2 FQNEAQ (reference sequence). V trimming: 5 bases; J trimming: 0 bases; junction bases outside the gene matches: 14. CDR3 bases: TGTGCCAGCAGCCCCGGGGTAGCGGGGGCCCTGAGCTCCTACAATGAGCAGTTCTTC. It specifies CASSPGVAGALSSYNEQFF. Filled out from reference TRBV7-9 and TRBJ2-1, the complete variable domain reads DTGVSQNPRHKITKRGQNVTFRCDPISEHNRLYWYRQTLGQGPEFLTYFQNEAQLEKSRLLSDRFSAERPKGSFSTLEIQRTEQGDSAMYLCASSPGVAGALSSYNEQFFGPGTRLTVL.

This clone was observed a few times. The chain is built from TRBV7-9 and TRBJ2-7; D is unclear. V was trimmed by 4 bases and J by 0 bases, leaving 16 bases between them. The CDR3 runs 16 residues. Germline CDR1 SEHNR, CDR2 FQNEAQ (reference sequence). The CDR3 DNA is TGTGCCAGCAGCTCCCTGGACGGCCCGAGCTCCTACGAGCAGTACTTC. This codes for CASSSLDGPSSYEQYF.

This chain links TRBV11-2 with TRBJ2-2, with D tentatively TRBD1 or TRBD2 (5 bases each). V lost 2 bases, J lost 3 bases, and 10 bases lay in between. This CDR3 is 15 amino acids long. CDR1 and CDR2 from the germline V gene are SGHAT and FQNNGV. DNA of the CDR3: TGTGCCAGCAGCTTATGGGGGTCCGACACCGGGGAGCTGTTTTTT. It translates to CASSLWGSDTGELFF.

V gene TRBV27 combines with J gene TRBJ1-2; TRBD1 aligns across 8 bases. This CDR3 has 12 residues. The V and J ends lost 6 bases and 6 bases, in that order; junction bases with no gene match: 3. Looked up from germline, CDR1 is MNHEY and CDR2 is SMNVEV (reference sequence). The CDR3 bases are TGTGCCAGCAGGGCAGGGGGCCATGGCTACACCTTC. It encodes CASRAGGHGYTF.

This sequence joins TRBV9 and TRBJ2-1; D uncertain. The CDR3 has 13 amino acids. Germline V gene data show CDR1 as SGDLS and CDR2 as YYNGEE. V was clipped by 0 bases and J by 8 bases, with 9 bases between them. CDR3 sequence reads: CASSVENGHEQFF. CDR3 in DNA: TGTGCCAGCAGCGTAGAAAATGGTCATGAGCAGTTCTTC.

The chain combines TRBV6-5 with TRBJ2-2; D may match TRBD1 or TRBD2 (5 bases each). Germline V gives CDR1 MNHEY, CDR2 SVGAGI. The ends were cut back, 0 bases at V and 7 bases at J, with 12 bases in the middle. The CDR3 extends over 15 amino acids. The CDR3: CASSYSRGQIGELFF. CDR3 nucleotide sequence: TGTGCCAGCAGTTACTCCCGGGGCCAAATCGGGGAGCTGTTTTTT.

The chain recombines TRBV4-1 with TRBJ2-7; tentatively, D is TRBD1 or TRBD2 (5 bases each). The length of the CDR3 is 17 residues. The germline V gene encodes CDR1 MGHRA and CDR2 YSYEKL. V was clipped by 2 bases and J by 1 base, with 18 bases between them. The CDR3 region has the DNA TGCGCCAGCAGCCAACCCTACGGGACCGACTCTTCCTACGAGCAGTACTTC. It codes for CASSQPYGTDSSYEQYF.

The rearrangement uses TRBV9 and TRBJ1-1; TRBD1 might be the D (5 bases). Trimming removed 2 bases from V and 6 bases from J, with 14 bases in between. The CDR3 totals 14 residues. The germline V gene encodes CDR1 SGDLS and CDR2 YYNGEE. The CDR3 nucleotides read TGTGCCAGCAGCGTCGCCACGGCGGGGGCTGAAGCTTTCTTT. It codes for CASSVATAGAEAFF. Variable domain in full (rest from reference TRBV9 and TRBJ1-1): DSGVTQTPKHLITATGQRVTLRCSPRSGDLSVYWYQQSLDQGLQFLIQYYNGEERAKGNILERFSAQQFPDLHSELNLSSLELGDSALYFCASSVATAGAEAFFGQGTRLTVV.